The text below deals with one TCR beta chain. Antigen specificity is unknown. Trimming cost V 0 bases and J 0 bases, with 18 bases left between them. Germline CDR1 and CDR2: SGHRS and YFSETQ. This CDR3 has 18 residues. Sequencing used immunoSEQ multiplex PCR; TCRdb keeps in-frame clones, though not all of them. The sample yields about 29,000 clones, approximately 80% seen once. Before the COVID-19 pandemic, during about 2011-2019, CD4+ T cells were taken from unexposed donors. The cells were cultured for about 10 days before CD4+ T cells were isolated. This specimen belongs to a study of CD4 T cells in relation to SARS-CoV-2 and coronaviruses. Notes on the study in general: Pre-pandemic and post-infection samples never came from the same donor.

Material: CD4+ T cells from PBMCs, cultured in vitro. This receptor was taken from a human donor in good health. The chain is built from TRBV5-1 and TRBJ1-1; a possible D gene is TRBD1 (5 bases). CDR3 sequence: CASSLGRSVPGVNTEAFF. Here the CDR3 DNA reads TGCGCCAGCAGCTTGGGTCGGTCTGTCCCGGGGGTGAACACTGAAGCTTTCTTT.